This T cell receptor (beta chain) was recovered during a study of CD8+CD57+ T cells in acquired aplastic anemia (dated by TCRdb to the late 2010s). With respect to the entire study: On average, sorted CD4+ and CD8+ cells yielded around 3.4 ug of extracted DNA, with a range of roughly 0.18 to 27.4 ug. CD8+CD57+ expansion was defined as frequency above the mean frequency observed in healthy subjects. What the study reported, not specific to this receptor: No significant difference in CD8+ Simpson's diversity was found between patients and healthy controls (P=0.060). About 28 CD8+ CDR3 sequences were found in both patients and controls but appeared to be highly expressed in patients and within the immunodominant clones of the patients.

TCR beta VDJ combination and CDR3 sequence profiling used genomic DNA as the template. An Illumina HiSeq 2000 was the platform used for TCR repertoire sequencing. Under the source paper's analysis protocol: TRBV/TRBJ rearrangement plots, CDR3 size and DJ length profiles, and Simpson's diversity index were used to assess repertoires. The most abundant DNA sequence in the deep sequencing data was defined as the immunodominant clone. CDR3 amino acid sequences were checked for sharing between subjects and were compared against published repertoires and the VDJdb database. The public reads were reprocessed in TCRdb via fastp at Q25 and MiXCR, keeping in-frame beta chains. Each CDR3 protein appears once, grouped with its most common genes and DNA. What appears here as the V and J calls and clone size reflects TCRdb's work, not the paper's. A total of roughly 170,000 distinct CDR3 sequences appear in this sample, about 44% of them only once. The ten largest clonotypes hold around 13% of the sample.

With regard to this clonotype: Its specific antigen is unknown. No quality values exist for individual bases; no much larger clone is one base distant.

Expansion of CD8+CD57+ cells had been shown by flow cytometry in the patients chosen for sequencing. All patients had severe acquired aplastic anemia diagnosed by International Study of Aplastic Anemia and Agranulocytosis and Camitta criteria. No therapy had been received by the patients at the time of blood sampling. In this study, sorted CD4+ and CD8+ T cells from the blood of healthy subjects and of severe aplastic anemia patients had their TCR repertoires deep-sequenced. In the USA, patient enrollment took place under clinicaltrials.gov protocols 00001620, 01623167, 00001397, 00071045, 00081523 and 00961064. Ficoll-Paque density gradient centrifugation was used to isolate peripheral blood mononuclear cells. Before DNA extraction, CD4+ and CD8+ T cells were sorted by FACS or by magnetic beads. CDR1 and CDR2, per the germline V gene, are ENHRY and SYGVKD. Trimming takes 4 bases off V and 2 bases off J; junction bases not matched to a gene: 8. The CDR3 has 16 amino acids, counting the end cysteine and phenylalanine. Solely the CDR3 DNA is kept, with 48 bases framed from the first base.

This receptor was taken from a human donor with aplastic anemia. Sequencing used sorted CD4+, CD8+, or CD8+CD57+ T cells (not recorded which) from PBMCs. Here the chain combines TRBV10-3 and TRBJ2-7, with 10 bases matching TRBD1. The CDR3 region reads CAISGPGTGAPYEQYF. At the DNA level, the sequence is TGTGCCATCAGTGGCCCGGGGACAGGGGCACCCTACGAGCAGTACTTC.